This TCR beta chain derives from a study of control samples from healthy donors and cancer patients. The protocol was immunoSEQ multiplex PCR, while the TCRdb copy is restricted to in-frame clones and leaves out a portion. The sample yields around 180,000 clones, 75% to 95% seen once. CDR3 length equals 13 residues. In germline, CDR1 is MNHEY, CDR2 SMNVEV (reference sequence). The germline V and J ends were trimmed by 1 base and 8 bases, with 9 bases remaining between them. This sequence joins TRBV27 and TRBJ1-5; D remains ambiguous. Material: blood. This TCR derives from a middle-aged woman in good health. The CDR3 protein is CASSLWAHEPQHF. Here the CDR3 DNA reads TGTGCCAGCAGTTTATGGGCCCATGAGCCCCAGCATTTT.